The clone carrying this T cell receptor (beta chain) has a handful of counts. The sample has other DNA sequences that encode this CDR3 too. This PCR relied on a set of 60 Vbeta primers and 13 Jbeta primers. Clones were sequenced by immunoSEQ multiplex PCR, and TCRdb holds only the in-frame ones, with some missing. The sample lists more than 95,000 clones, around 84% occurring once. The sample originates from a study of cytomegalovirus exposure and HLA in healthy donors. This sequence originates from a man between 18 and 29 years old in good health and CMV-seronegative. Sequencing was carried out using PBMCs.

The CDR3: CASSQTGQSPYEQYF. CDR3 DNA sequence: TGTGCCAGCAGCCAAACCGGACAGAGCCCCTACGAGCAGTACTTC. The chain carries TRBV2 and TRBJ2-7, with D possibly matching TRBD1 (6 bases). V lost 6 bases, J lost 2 bases, and 17 bases lay in between. This CDR3 has 15 residues. Germline loops: CDR1 SNHLY, CDR2 FYNNEI.